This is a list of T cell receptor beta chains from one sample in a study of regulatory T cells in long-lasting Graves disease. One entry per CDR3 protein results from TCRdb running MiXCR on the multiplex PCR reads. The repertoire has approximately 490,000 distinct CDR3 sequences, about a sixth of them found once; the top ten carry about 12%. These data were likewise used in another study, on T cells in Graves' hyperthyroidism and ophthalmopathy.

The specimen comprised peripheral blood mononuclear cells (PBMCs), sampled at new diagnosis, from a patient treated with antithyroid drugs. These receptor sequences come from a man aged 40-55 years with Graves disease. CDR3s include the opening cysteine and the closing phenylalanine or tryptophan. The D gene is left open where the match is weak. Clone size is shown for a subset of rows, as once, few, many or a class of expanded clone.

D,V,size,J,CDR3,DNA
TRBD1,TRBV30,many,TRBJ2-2,CAWDYNRGQGGELFF,TGTGCCTGGGACTACAACAGGGGGCAGGGCGGGGAGCTGTTTTTT
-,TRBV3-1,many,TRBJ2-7,CASSEGRRYEQYF,TGTGCCAGCAGCGAGGGACGGCGCTACGAGCAGTACTTC
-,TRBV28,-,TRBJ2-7,CASSDRSGPYEQYF,TGTGCCAGCAGTGACCGGAGCGGGCCCTACGAGCAGTACTTC
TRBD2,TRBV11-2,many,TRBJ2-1,CASSQLAGGAGEQFF,TGTGCCAGCAGCCAACTAGCGGGAGGGGCGGGTGAGCAGTTCTTC
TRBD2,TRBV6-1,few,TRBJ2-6,CASGSAGVGNSGANVLTF,TGTGCCAGCGGGTCGGCGGGGGTTGGAAACTCTGGGGCCAACGTCCTGACTTTC
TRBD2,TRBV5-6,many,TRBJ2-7,CASSEPGAGVLDYEQYF,TGTGCCAGCAGCGAACCCGGAGCGGGAGTCTTGGACTACGAGCAGTACTTC
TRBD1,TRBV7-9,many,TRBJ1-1,CASSPRQGAYTEAFF,TGTGCCAGCAGCCCCAGACAGGGGGCGTACACTGAAGCTTTCTTT
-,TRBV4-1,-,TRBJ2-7,CASSLTPSSYEQYF,TGCGCCAGCAGCCTGACACCGAGCTCCTACGAGCAGTACTTC
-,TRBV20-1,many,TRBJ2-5,CSAKRSPETQYF,TGCAGTGCTAAAAGGTCCCCTGAGACCCAGTACTTC
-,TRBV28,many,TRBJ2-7,CASSLSSVGFSYEQYF,TGTGCCAGCAGTTTAAGTTCTGTAGGGTTCTCCTACGAGCAGTACTTC
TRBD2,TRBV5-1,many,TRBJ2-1,CASSPRGLAGNNEQFF,TGCGCCAGCAGCCCAAGGGGACTAGCGGGAAACAATGAGCAGTTCTTC
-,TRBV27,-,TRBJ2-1,CASSSLVQWNEQFF,TGTGCCAGCAGTTCCCTCGTCCAATGGAATGAGCAGTTCTTC
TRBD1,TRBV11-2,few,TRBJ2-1,CASSFDRAGEQFF,TGTGCCAGCAGCTTTGACAGGGCAGGAGAGCAGTTCTTC
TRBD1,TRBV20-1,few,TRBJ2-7,CSARSGQRSSYEQYF,TGCAGTGCTAGATCGGGACAGCGGAGCTCCTACGAGCAGTACTTC
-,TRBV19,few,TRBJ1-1,CASSIEFTEAFF,TGTGCCAGTAGTATAGAATTTACTGAAGCTTTCTTT
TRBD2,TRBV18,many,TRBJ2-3,CASSPISGTSTDTQYF,TGTGCCAGCTCACCAATTAGCGGGACTAGCACAGATACGCAGTATTTT
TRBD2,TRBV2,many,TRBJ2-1,CASSLGTSIEQFF,TGTGCCAGCAGCCTCGGGACTAGCATTGAGCAGTTCTTC
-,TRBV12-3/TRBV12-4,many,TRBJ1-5,CASSLGAGNNQPQHF,TGTGCCAGCAGTTTAGGAGCAGGGAACAATCAGCCCCAGCATTTT
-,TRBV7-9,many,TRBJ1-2,CASRQGYGYTF,TGTGCCAGCAGACAAGGCTATGGCTACACCTTC
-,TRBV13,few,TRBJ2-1,CASSDHKGSYNNEQFF,TGTGCCAGCAGCGACCATAAGGGCTCTTATAACAATGAGCAGTTCTTC
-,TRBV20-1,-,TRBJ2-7,CSASRTASYEQYF,TGCAGTGCTAGTAGGACAGCATCCTACGAGCAGTACTTC
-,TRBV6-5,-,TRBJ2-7,CVSSYSGRFEQYF,TGTGTCAGCAGTTACTCGGGACGATTCGAGCAGTACTTC
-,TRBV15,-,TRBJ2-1,CATKLAGGNEQFF,TGTGCCACAAAACTAGCAGGGGGGAATGAGCAGTTCTTC
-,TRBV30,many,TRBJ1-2,CAWSTTRNYGYTF,TGTGCCTGGAGTACCACACGTAACTATGGCTACACCTTC
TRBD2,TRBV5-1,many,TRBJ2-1,CASSLVSGSSYNEQFF,TGTGCCAGCAGCTTAGTTAGCGGGAGCTCCTACAATGAGCAGTTCTTC
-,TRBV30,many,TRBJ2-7,CAWSSGTPDYEQYF,TGTGCCTGGAGTTCCGGGACCCCTGACTACGAGCAGTACTTC
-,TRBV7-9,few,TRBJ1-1,CASIGTSEAFF,TGTGCCAGCATCGGGACCTCCGAAGCTTTCTTT
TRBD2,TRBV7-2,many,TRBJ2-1,CASSLASGPNEQFF,TGTGCCAGCAGCTTGGCTAGCGGCCCCAATGAGCAGTTCTTC
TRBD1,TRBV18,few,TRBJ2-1,CASSPSGTGFYNEQFF,TGTGCCAGCTCACCCTCGGGGACAGGGTTCTACAATGAGCAGTTCTTC
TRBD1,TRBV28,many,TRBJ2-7,CASSRSPFRTGGTYEQYF,TGTGCCAGCAGTCGCTCGCCGTTCCGGACAGGGGGGACCTACGAGCAGTACTTC
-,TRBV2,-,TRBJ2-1,CASSAYYRDNEQFF,TGTGCCAGCAGTGCCTACTACAGGGACAATGAGCAGTTCTTC
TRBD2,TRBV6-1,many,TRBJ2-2,CASMPGRETTGELFF,TGTGCCAGCATGCCCGGGCGGGAGACCACCGGGGAGCTGTTTTTT
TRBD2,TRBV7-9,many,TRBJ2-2,CASSSSRVLAGYTGELFF,TGTGCCAGCAGCTCCTCCCGAGTACTAGCGGGGTACACCGGGGAGCTGTTTTTT
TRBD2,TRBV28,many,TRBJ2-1,CASSHTGLPNEQFF,TGTGCCAGCAGCCACACGGGACTACCGAATGAGCAGTTCTTC
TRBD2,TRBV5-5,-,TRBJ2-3,CASSSTPGRSDTQYF,TGTGCCAGCAGCTCCACCCCCGGGAGGAGCGATACGCAGTATTTT
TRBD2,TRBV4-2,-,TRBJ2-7,CASSQEGGTEAYEQYF,TGTGCCAGCAGCCAAGAGGGAGGGACTGAGGCCTACGAGCAGTACTTC
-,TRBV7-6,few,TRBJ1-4,CASSTHPDSNEKLFF,TGTGCCAGCAGTACCCACCCGGACAGTAATGAAAAACTGTTTTTT
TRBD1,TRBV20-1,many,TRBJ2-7,CSAMDRYEQYF,TGCAGTGCCATGGACAGGTACGAGCAGTACTTC
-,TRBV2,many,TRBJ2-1,CASSERVEQEQFF,TGTGCCAGCAGTGAACGCGTTGAACAGGAGCAGTTCTTC
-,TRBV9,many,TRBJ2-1,CASSGDLLPTYNEQFF,TGTGCCAGCAGCGGGGACTTGCTTCCGACCTACAATGAGCAGTTCTTC
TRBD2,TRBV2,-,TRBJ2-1,CASSRGLAGGPHYEQFF,TGTGCCAGCAGTCGGGGACTAGCGGGAGGGCCTCATTATGAGCAGTTCTTC
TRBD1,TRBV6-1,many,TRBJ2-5,CASRDQPGQGQETQYF,TGTGCCAGCAGGGATCAACCGGGACAGGGGCAAGAGACCCAGTACTTC
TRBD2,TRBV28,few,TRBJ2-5,CASREPRLAGNQETQYF,TGTGCCAGCAGGGAACCCAGACTAGCGGGGAACCAAGAGACCCAGTACTTC
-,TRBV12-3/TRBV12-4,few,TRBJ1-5,CASSTDVPNQPQHF,TGTGCCAGCAGTACGGACGTCCCTAATCAGCCCCAGCATTTT
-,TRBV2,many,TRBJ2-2,CASSEASVSTSRELFF,TGTGCCAGCAGTGAAGCGAGCGTTAGTACGTCCCGGGAGCTGTTTTTT
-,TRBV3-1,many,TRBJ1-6,CASSQDPNNSPLHF,TGTGCCAGCAGCCAAGACCCGAATAATTCACCCCTCCACTTT
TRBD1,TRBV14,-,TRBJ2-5,CASSHSDRGRGTQYF,TGTGCCAGCAGCCATTCGGACAGGGGGCGCGGGACCCAGTACTTC
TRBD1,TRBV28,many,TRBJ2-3,CASSTKQGATEDTQYF,TGTGCCAGCAGTACAAAACAGGGGGCTACGGAAGATACGCAGTATTTT